This TCR beta chain was sequenced for a study of T cell changes during pregnancy in multiple sclerosis. This CDR3 has 10 residues. V was clipped by 11 bases and J by 6 bases, with 8 bases between them. Germline CDR1 reads MNHEY; CDR2 reads SMNVEV (reference sequence). Clones were read by immunoSEQ multiplex PCR, and TCRdb kept only the in-frame ones, dropping some. The sample has around 88,000 clones, approximately 89% seen once. V usage is TRBV27 and J usage is TRBJ2-1; D is possibly TRBD2 (6 bases). The input for sequencing was peripheral blood, taken in the first trimester of pregnancy. The receptor was isolated from a female donor with multiple sclerosis, enrolled in a pregnancy study. The CDR3 region is CAAGFNEQFF. The CDR3 nucleotides read TGTGCCGCGGGGTTCAATGAGCAGTTCTTC.